The rows below give T cell receptor beta chains drawn from one sample of a study of T cell repertoires in cytomegalovirus infection. TCRdb reprocessed the reads via MiXCR and lists one record per CDR3 protein. This table has a few hundred thousand distinct CDR3 sequences, roughly 9.5% appearing once. What was sequenced was PBMCs. The receptors were sampled from a human donor in good health (CMV status not recorded). Some clones in this sample may be carry-over from other donors' samples. CDR3s include the opening cysteine and the closing phenylalanine or tryptophan. Fields, in order: CDR3 protein, V gene, clone size, J gene, D gene. The D gene is left open where the match is weak. Rows give clone size only sometimes, using once, few, many, or a class for an expanded clone.

CDR3aa: CASYEGARAFF; v_gene: TRBV12-3/TRBV12-4; abundance: .; j_gene: TRBJ1-1; d_gene: TRBD1
CDR3aa: CASSLIRDSEAFF; v_gene: TRBV7-2; abundance: many; j_gene: TRBJ1-1; d_gene: TRBD1
CDR3aa: CASSRLDQPQHF; v_gene: TRBV7-9; abundance: .; j_gene: TRBJ1-5; d_gene: .
CDR3aa: CACSFSEEPLHF; v_gene: TRBV7-2; abundance: .; j_gene: TRBJ1-6; d_gene: .
CDR3aa: CASSLASGAQETQYF; v_gene: TRBV7-2; abundance: many; j_gene: TRBJ2-5; d_gene: .
CDR3aa: CASSPVGGKEFF; v_gene: TRBV4-1; abundance: few; j_gene: TRBJ2-1; d_gene: .
CDR3aa: CASSLTDPLSQYF; v_gene: TRBV7-9; abundance: few; j_gene: TRBJ2-5; d_gene: .
CDR3aa: CASSSSGLSSYEQYF; v_gene: TRBV28; abundance: many; j_gene: TRBJ2-7; d_gene: TRBD2
CDR3aa: CASSINRVVGEKLFF; v_gene: TRBV6-1; abundance: many; j_gene: TRBJ1-4; d_gene: .
CDR3aa: CASSPGTGRTGELFF; v_gene: TRBV11-2; abundance: many; j_gene: TRBJ2-2; d_gene: TRBD1
CDR3aa: CATGERGYNEQFF; v_gene: TRBV24-1; abundance: few; j_gene: TRBJ2-1; d_gene: TRBD2
CDR3aa: CASSFYPADWGYTF; v_gene: TRBV12-3/TRBV12-4; abundance: few; j_gene: TRBJ1-2; d_gene: .
CDR3aa: CASSPRKGSGNTIYF; v_gene: TRBV28; abundance: few; j_gene: TRBJ1-3; d_gene: .
CDR3aa: CASSVGSLRGSAQYF; v_gene: TRBV7-2; abundance: many; j_gene: TRBJ2-7; d_gene: .
CDR3aa: CASSRTGTDSYEQYF; v_gene: TRBV6-1; abundance: .; j_gene: TRBJ2-7; d_gene: TRBD1
CDR3aa: CASRTSGAYYEQYF; v_gene: TRBV28; abundance: few; j_gene: TRBJ2-7; d_gene: TRBD2
CDR3aa: CASSQDPAGRTIYF; v_gene: TRBV4-3; abundance: many; j_gene: TRBJ1-3; d_gene: .
CDR3aa: CASSIPNAGAGKNIQYF; v_gene: TRBV28; abundance: many; j_gene: TRBJ2-4; d_gene: .
CDR3aa: CASRMTGTSGQETQYF; v_gene: TRBV6-2/TRBV6-3; abundance: few; j_gene: TRBJ2-5; d_gene: TRBD2
CDR3aa: CASSTRGDGYEQYF; v_gene: TRBV18; abundance: many; j_gene: TRBJ2-7; d_gene: TRBD2
CDR3aa: CATSRDLAAGGSYEQYF; v_gene: TRBV15; abundance: many; j_gene: TRBJ2-7; d_gene: TRBD2
CDR3aa: CASSQDRVSGERETQYF; v_gene: TRBV4-3; abundance: many; j_gene: TRBJ2-5; d_gene: TRBD2
CDR3aa: CASSLRGQGGYTF; v_gene: TRBV27; abundance: few; j_gene: TRBJ1-2; d_gene: TRBD1
CDR3aa: CASSSRAEANYGYTF; v_gene: TRBV7-9; abundance: many; j_gene: TRBJ1-2; d_gene: .
CDR3aa: CSARGQGNQPQHF; v_gene: TRBV20-1; abundance: .; j_gene: TRBJ1-5; d_gene: .
CDR3aa: CASSLRGTATYNEQFF; v_gene: TRBV7-2; abundance: many; j_gene: TRBJ2-1; d_gene: TRBD1
CDR3aa: CASRLLLAGKFANTGELFF; v_gene: TRBV7-2; abundance: many; j_gene: TRBJ2-2; d_gene: TRBD2
CDR3aa: CASSFRADSPLHF; v_gene: TRBV7-2; abundance: many; j_gene: TRBJ1-6; d_gene: .
CDR3aa: CASSPYPGDYNEQFF; v_gene: TRBV4-3; abundance: .; j_gene: TRBJ2-1; d_gene: .
CDR3aa: CASSLGGTGDNYGYTF; v_gene: TRBV7-2; abundance: many; j_gene: TRBJ1-2; d_gene: TRBD1
CDR3aa: CASSPGGGNTIDF; v_gene: TRBV6-6; abundance: .; j_gene: TRBJ1-3; d_gene: TRBD1
CDR3aa: CASRSGAGGRGSGEQFF; v_gene: TRBV7-2; abundance: .; j_gene: TRBJ2-1; d_gene: TRBD2
CDR3aa: CASSYSYGSMNTEAFF; v_gene: TRBV6-7; abundance: .; j_gene: TRBJ1-1; d_gene: .
CDR3aa: CASRQGLMGGTEAFF; v_gene: TRBV4-3; abundance: many; j_gene: TRBJ1-1; d_gene: .
CDR3aa: CASSLHSTEAFF; v_gene: TRBV12-3/TRBV12-4; abundance: many; j_gene: TRBJ1-1; d_gene: .
CDR3aa: CASSEGWGLTTDTQYF; v_gene: TRBV6-1; abundance: .; j_gene: TRBJ2-3; d_gene: TRBD2
CDR3aa: CASSVAGTTHQETQYF; v_gene: TRBV9; abundance: few; j_gene: TRBJ2-5; d_gene: .
CDR3aa: CASMFRRAGGSLTTGELFF; v_gene: TRBV28; abundance: many; j_gene: TRBJ2-2; d_gene: TRBD2
CDR3aa: CASSTRLAEETQYF; v_gene: TRBV7-2; abundance: many; j_gene: TRBJ2-5; d_gene: TRBD2
CDR3aa: CASSSTVNLRGTQYF; v_gene: TRBV7-7; abundance: few; j_gene: TRBJ2-5; d_gene: .
CDR3aa: CASSLYLGSRSGGAHEQYF; v_gene: TRBV7-2; abundance: many; j_gene: TRBJ2-7; d_gene: TRBD2
CDR3aa: CASSYSYTDTQYF; v_gene: TRBV19; abundance: many; j_gene: TRBJ2-3; d_gene: .
CDR3aa: CASTLGGGQTTGELFF; v_gene: TRBV6-5; abundance: many; j_gene: TRBJ2-2; d_gene: .
CDR3aa: CASSDYEGWKGTDTQYF; v_gene: TRBV6-1; abundance: few; j_gene: TRBJ2-3; d_gene: .
CDR3aa: CASSFSSGRVAKNIQYF; v_gene: TRBV11-2; abundance: many; j_gene: TRBJ2-4; d_gene: TRBD2
CDR3aa: CSAGQGYQPQHF; v_gene: TRBV20-1; abundance: few; j_gene: TRBJ1-5; d_gene: TRBD1
CDR3aa: CAIQSDGTDTQYF; v_gene: TRBV10-3; abundance: .; j_gene: TRBJ2-3; d_gene: .
CDR3aa: CASSKDRYGYTF; v_gene: TRBV28; abundance: .; j_gene: TRBJ1-2; d_gene: .
CDR3aa: CASSETDTQYF; v_gene: TRBV25-1; abundance: few; j_gene: TRBJ2-3; d_gene: .
CDR3aa: CASSFRQGSTDTQYF; v_gene: TRBV7-2; abundance: many; j_gene: TRBJ2-3; d_gene: TRBD1
CDR3aa: CASSPPGQPHHGYTF; v_gene: TRBV19; abundance: few; j_gene: TRBJ1-2; d_gene: .
CDR3aa: CSAYNQGNNQPQHF; v_gene: TRBV20-1; abundance: many; j_gene: TRBJ1-5; d_gene: .
CDR3aa: CASSSGAGPTYEQYF; v_gene: TRBV7-2; abundance: many; j_gene: TRBJ2-7; d_gene: TRBD2
CDR3aa: CASNVFPTGPNSPLHF; v_gene: TRBV7-9; abundance: .; j_gene: TRBJ1-6; d_gene: .